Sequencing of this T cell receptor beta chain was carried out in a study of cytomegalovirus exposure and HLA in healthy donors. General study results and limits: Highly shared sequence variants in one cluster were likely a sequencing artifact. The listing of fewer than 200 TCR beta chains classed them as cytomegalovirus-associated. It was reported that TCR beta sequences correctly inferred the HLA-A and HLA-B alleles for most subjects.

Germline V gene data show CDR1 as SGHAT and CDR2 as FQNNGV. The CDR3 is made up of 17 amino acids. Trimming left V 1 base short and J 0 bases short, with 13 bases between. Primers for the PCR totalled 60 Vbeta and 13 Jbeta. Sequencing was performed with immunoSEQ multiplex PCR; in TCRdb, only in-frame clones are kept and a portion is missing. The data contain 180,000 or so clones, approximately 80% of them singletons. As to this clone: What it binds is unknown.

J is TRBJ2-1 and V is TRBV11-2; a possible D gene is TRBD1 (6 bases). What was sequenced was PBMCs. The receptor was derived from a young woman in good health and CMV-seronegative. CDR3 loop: CASSLGVGDTSYNEQFF. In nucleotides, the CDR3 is TGTGCCAGCAGCTTAGGAGTAGGGGACACCTCCTACAATGAGCAGTTCTTC.